This T cell receptor beta chain comes out of a study of blood T cells in healthy people across ages. For the second PCR, which ran for about 7 to 11 cycles, a sample-barcoded 5' primer and a J-beta primer mix were used. One entry per CDR3 protein, called by TCRdb with MiXCR from the 5' RACE reads. The table has hundreds of thousands of distinct CDR3 sequences, roughly 34% seen once. Each sample gave at least 7 million isolated PBMCs. The amount of total RNA extracted per sample was at least 6 micrograms. The receptor comes from a man younger than 30 in good health. The specimen sequenced was blood.

Here the CDR3 reads CASSEYGRQNTEAFF. DNA for the CDR3: TGTGCCAGCAGTGAATACGGTCGACAGAACACTGAAGCTTTCTTT. The V and J genes are TRBV25-1 and TRBJ1-1; D not resolved. The CDR3 length is 15 residues. V dropped 0 bases and J dropped 1 base, with 9 bases sitting between them. Germline CDR1 MGHDK, CDR2 SYGVNS.